This T cell receptor (beta chain) stems from a study of vaccination and CD4 T cells after COVID-19. Looking at the study overall: The convalescent group had six males, four females, seven Caucasians, two Asians, one multiracial.

Trimming removed 1 base from V and 8 bases from J, with 9 bases in between. CDR1 is SEHNR and CDR2 is FQNEAQ in the germline V gene (reference sequence). The CDR3 contains 13 residues. Points on this clonotype: Its specificity is not known.

Study results and limitations: A nonsignificant rise from about 20 to 38 was seen in the median number of SARS-CoV-2-reactive clonotypes.

Stated treatment: approximately nine-day PBMC culture with coronavirus spike peptide pools or control peptides (ViraFEST assay). Collection of the unexposed donor's CD4+ T cells took place before the COVID-19 pandemic (2011-2018). An Oncomine TCR Beta short-read assay was used to sequence the DNA from cultured CD4+ T cells. Someone extracted genomic DNA from cultured CD4+ T cells. TCRdb recomputed calls from the PCR reads with MiXCR, one row per CDR3 protein. The table includes 9,500 to 12,000 distinct CDR3 sequences, 37% detected once. What was sequenced was CD4+ T cells from blood, cultured in vitro. The rearrangement uses TRBV7-9 and TRBJ2-4; the D is unclear. The TCR originated in a human donor in good health. Here the CDR3 reads CASSLDAGDIQYF. The DNA for the CDR3 is TGTGCCAGCAGCTTAGACGCTGGGGACATTCAGTACTTC.